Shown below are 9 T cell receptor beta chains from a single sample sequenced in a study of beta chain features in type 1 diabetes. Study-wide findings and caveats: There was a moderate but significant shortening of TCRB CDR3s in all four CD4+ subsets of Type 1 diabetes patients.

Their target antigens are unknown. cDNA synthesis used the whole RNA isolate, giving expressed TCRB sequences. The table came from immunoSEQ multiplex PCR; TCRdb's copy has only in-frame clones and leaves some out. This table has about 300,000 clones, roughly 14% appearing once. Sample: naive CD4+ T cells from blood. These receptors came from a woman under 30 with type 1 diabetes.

The CDR3 loop is CATSRELADLSYEQYV. CDR3 sequence (DNA): TGTGCCACCAGCAGAGAACTAGCGGATCTATCCTACGAGCAGTACGTC. This rearrangement joins TRBV15 to TRBJ2-7, with TRBD2 matching 8 bases. Germline-derived CDR1 and CDR2 are LNHNV and YYDKDF (reference sequence). V shed 0 bases and J 1 base; nucleotides not matched to a gene: 5. The CDR3 length is 16 residues.

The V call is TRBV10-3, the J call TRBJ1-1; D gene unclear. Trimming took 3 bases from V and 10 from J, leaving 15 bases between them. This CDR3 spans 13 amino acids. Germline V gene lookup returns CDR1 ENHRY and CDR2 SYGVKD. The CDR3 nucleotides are TGTGCCATCAGTGAAGTGCCTCGGGTGGGAGCTTTCTTT. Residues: CAISEVPRVGAFF.

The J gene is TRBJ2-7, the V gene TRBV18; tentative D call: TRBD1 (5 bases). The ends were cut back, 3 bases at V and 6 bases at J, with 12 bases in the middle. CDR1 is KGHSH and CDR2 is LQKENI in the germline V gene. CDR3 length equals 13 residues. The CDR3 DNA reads TGTGCCAGCTCACCCGAGTTTGGGGCCGAGCAGTACTTC. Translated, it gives CASSPEFGAEQYF.

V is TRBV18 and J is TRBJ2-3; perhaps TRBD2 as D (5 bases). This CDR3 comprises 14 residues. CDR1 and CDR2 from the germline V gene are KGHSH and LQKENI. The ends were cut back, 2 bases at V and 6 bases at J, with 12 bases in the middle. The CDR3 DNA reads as TGTGCCAGCTCACCAGAGGGATTTCGGGATACGCAGTATTTT. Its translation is CASSPEGFRDTQYF.

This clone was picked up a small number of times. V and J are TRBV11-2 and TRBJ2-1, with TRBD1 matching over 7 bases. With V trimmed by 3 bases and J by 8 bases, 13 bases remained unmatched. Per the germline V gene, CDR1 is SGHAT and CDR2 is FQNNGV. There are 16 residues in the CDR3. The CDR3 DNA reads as TGTGCCAGCAGCTTTCGCTCGGCTAGAGGGGGCGATGAGCAGTTCTTC. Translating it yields CASSFRSARGGDEQFF. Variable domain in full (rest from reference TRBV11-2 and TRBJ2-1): EAGVAQSPRYKIIEKRQSVAFWCNPISGHATLYWYQQILGQGPKLLIQFQNNGVVDDSQLPKDRFSAERLKGVDSTLKIQPAKLEDSAVYLCASSFRSARGGDEQFFGPGTRLTVL.

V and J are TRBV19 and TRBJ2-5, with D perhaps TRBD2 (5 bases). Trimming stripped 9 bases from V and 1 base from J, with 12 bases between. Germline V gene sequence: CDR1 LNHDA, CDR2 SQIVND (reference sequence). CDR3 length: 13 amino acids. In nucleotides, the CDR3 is TGTGCCAGCCGTTCCCGGGGCCAAGAGACCCAGTACTTC. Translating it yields CASRSRGQETQYF.

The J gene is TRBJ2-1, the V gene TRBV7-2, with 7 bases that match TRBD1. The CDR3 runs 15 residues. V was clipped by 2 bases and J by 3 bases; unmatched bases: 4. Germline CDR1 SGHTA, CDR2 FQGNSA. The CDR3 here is CASSLRQGSYNEQFF. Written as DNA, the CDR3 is TGTGCCAGCAGCTTACGACAGGGAAGCTACAATGAGCAGTTCTTC.

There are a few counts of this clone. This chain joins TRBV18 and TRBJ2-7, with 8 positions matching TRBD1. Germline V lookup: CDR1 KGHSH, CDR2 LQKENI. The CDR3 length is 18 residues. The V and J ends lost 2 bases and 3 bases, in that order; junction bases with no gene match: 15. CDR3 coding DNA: TGTGCCAGCTCACCAGCGCTAGCCGGACAGGGCCCTCTCTACGAGCAGTACGTC. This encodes CASSPALAGQGPLYEQYV.

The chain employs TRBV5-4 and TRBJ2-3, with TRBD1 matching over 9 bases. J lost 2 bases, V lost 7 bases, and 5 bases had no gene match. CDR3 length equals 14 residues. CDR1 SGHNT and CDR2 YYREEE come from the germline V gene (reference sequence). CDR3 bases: TGTGCCAGCGGGGACAGGGCTAACACAGATACGCAGTATTTT. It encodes CASGDRANTDTQYF. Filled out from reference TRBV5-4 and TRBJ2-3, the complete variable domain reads ETGVTQSPTHLIKTRGQQVTLRCSSQSGHNTVSWYQQALGQGPQFIFQYYREEENGRGNFPPRFSGLQFPNYSSELNVNALELDDSALYLCASGDRANTDTQYFGPGTRLTVL.